The subject of this entry is one T cell receptor (beta chain). Its matching antigen is unknown. The CDR3 has 14 amino acids. The V gene's germline CDR1 is SGDLS and CDR2 YYNGEE. V was clipped by 3 bases and J by 0 bases, with 7 bases between them. The method was immunoSEQ multiplex PCR; TCRdb's version includes in-frame clones alone and lacks a portion of them. The sample holds approximately 67,000 clones, approximately 84% seen once. These data belong to a study of T cells in localized non-small cell lung cancer. Regarding the study as a whole: Within adjacent lung there appeared a median around 57 of the top 100 tumor clones. Longer overall survival was associated with a higher density of T cells in the blood. Because researchers sequenced only one region of the tumor, heterogeneity is still possible. Clonality of T cells reached its maximum in uninvolved adjacent lung, surpassing tumor.

Sample: peripheral blood, taken before any cancer treatment. The receptor comes from a female donor aged 60 or older with stage I lung adenocarcinoma. The chain is built from TRBV9 and TRBJ2-4, with D unclear. CDR3 sequence reads: CASSASLAKNIQYF. For the CDR3, the DNA is TGTGCCAGCAGCGCTTCATTAGCCAAAAACATTCAGTACTTC.